This T cell receptor (beta chain) was recovered during a study of cytomegalovirus exposure and HLA in healthy donors. Points from the study as a whole: The study labeled around 160 TCR beta chains cytomegalovirus-associated. Researchers reported that a few CMV-associated chains were confirmed in vitro as CMV antigen-specific.

Trimming shortened V by 1 base and J by 1 base, and 9 bases separated the two germline ends. Germline V lookup: CDR1 SGDLS, CDR2 YYNGEE. The CDR3 spans 14 residues. The study drew the donors from its approximately 110-subject validation cohort, separate from the roughly 700-subject first cohort. As concerns this clone: Its matching antigen is unknown.

Libraries were prepared by immunoSEQ multiplex PCR; TCRdb keeps only in-frame clonotypes and omits some of them. The sample lists more than 300,000 clones; approximately 90% were seen once. The material sequenced was PBMCs. The rearrangement joins TRBV9 to TRBJ2-7; D might be TRBD1 (6 bases). This TCR was sampled from a woman under 30 in good health and CMV-seronegative. The CDR3 nucleotides read TGTGCCAGCAGCGTACGGGACATTTCCTACGAGCAGTACTTC. Protein sequence: CASSVRDISYEQYF.